Listed below are T cell receptor beta chains from one sample, sequenced in a study of T cell responses to AZD1222 COVID-19 vaccine. The repertoire was sequenced with immunoSEQ multiplex PCR; TCRdb's copy has only in-frame clones and lacks some. The sample lists about 130,000 clones, about nine tenths occurring once. The sequences come from peripheral blood, collected 28 days after the second AZD1222 dose. The receptors originated from an adult who received the AZD1222 COVID-19 vaccine. Each CDR3 is given with its conserved first and last residue. D genes are given only for firm matches.

d_call,v_call,cdr3_aa
TRBD1,TRBV19,CASKQGVKYNSPLHF
NA,TRBV9,CASSVDNGQYNSPLHF
NA,TRBV6-5,CASRTGPAGNTIYF
NA,TRBV6-1,CASSDFQAYNQPQHF
TRBD1,TRBV30,CAWSVDRVKQFF
NA,TRBV27,CASSAGTPDNSPLHF
TRBD1,TRBV5-1,CASSQQGPTGNTIYF
TRBD2,TRBV11-3,CASSSKGKVGSGIYNEQFF
NA,TRBV18,CASSPRDTDFFTF
NA,TRBV14,CASRQESYSPLHF
TRBD2,TRBV5-1,CASSLAGEGETQYF
NA,TRBV18,CASSPANRVGQPQHF
NA,TRBV5-6,CASSLELYTGELFF
NA,TRBV11-3,CASSLDVGPQETQYF
NA,TRBV7-2,CASSPGDGISYGYTF
NA,TRBV25-1,CASSEQELWVTEAFF
TRBD1,TRBV18,CASSPGQVSSYEQYF
NA,TRBV5-1,CASSSRFGPNYGYTF
NA,TRBV7-2,CASSLPRGSYGYTF
NA,TRBV10-2,CASGGPGEGTQPQHF
NA,TRBV6-6,CASSYSAEYIDGYTF
TRBD1,TRBV6-2/TRBV6-3,CASSRRQGVGNTIYF
NA,TRBV20-1,CSASSEGDKSGNTIYF
NA,TRBV21-1,CASSAPTGNQPQHF
TRBD1,TRBV25-1,CASEGQVGNSPLHF
TRBD1,TRBV6-4,CASSGDRNTEAFF
NA,TRBV7-3,CASSASTAEGAEAFF
TRBD2,TRBV4-3,CASSRTSGSRNEQFF
NA,TRBV5-1,CASSSDSSYNSPLHF
NA,TRBV27,CASSLRQANTEAFF
NA,TRBV6-6,CASSYSEGGYTF
NA,TRBV6-5,CASRGGSNQPQHF
NA,TRBV5-4,CATRGSGEETQYF
NA,TRBV14,CASSQDFAGELFF
NA,TRBV7-2,CASSLEENQPQHF
TRBD2,TRBV10-3,CAISGGGETQYF
TRBD1,TRBV6-4,CASSEGQGAETQYF
NA,TRBV10-3,CAISLGSEDYGYTF
TRBD2,TRBV7-9,CASSPQGLAGAGELFF
TRBD1,TRBV12-3/TRBV12-4,CASSLNRGREQYF